This T cell receptor beta chain was retrieved from a study of T cell changes during pregnancy in multiple sclerosis. The table came from immunoSEQ multiplex PCR; TCRdb's copy has only in-frame clones and leaves some out. The repertoire holds approximately 110,000 clones, with roughly nine tenths as singletons. This CDR3 has 15 amino acids. V shed 0 bases, J shed 3 bases, and the junction held 3 bases outside the gene matches. Germline V gene lookup returns CDR1 SGHNT and CDR2 YYREEE (reference sequence). This clonotype was obtained from a female donor with multiple sclerosis, enrolled in a pregnancy study. The sample consisted of peripheral blood, taken after pregnancy. The rearrangement uses TRBV5-4 and TRBJ1-5; 7 nucleotides agree with TRBD1. This CDR3 is CASSLGGGINQPQHF. The CDR3 nucleotides read TGTGCCAGCAGCTTGGGAGGGGGCATCAATCAGCCCCAGCATTTT.